The 29 T cell receptor beta chains presented below share a single source sample, sequenced in a study of sequential checkpoint blockade in melanoma. Produced via immunoSEQ multiplex PCR; TCRdb's table is partial and in-frame only. The sample lists 10,000 to 13,000 clones, 55% to 70% occurring once. Stated treatment: randomized to nivolumab then ipilimumab (arm A) or the reverse (arm B). Sequencing was performed on CD8+ T cells sorted from blood (inferred from file names), taken from a patient given nivolumab and ipilimumab in sequence. The receptors were sampled from a human donor with melanoma.

This clone appeared a few times. This sequence joins TRBV7-9 and TRBJ2-7, with 10 bases identical to TRBD1. Unmatched junction bases numbered 7, after V lost 5 bases and J lost 0 bases. CDR1 is SEHNR and CDR2 is FQNEAQ in the germline V gene (reference sequence). This CDR3 contains 16 residues. Written as DNA, the CDR3 is TGTGCCAGCAGCCCCGGGACAGGGGCGGCCTCCTACGAGCAGTACTTC. Translation: CASSPGTGAASYEQYF.

V and J are TRBV12-2 and TRBJ2-3; the table gives TRBD1 as D, unverified against the DNA. TRBV12-2 is annotated as a pseudogene. The CDR3 covers 15 residues. The DNA for the CDR3 is TGTGCAAGTCGCTACGGACAGGGGACCACAGATACGCAGTATTTT. Translation gives CASRYGQGTTDTQYF.

The chain has TRBV4-3 and TRBJ1-2; D gene unclear. The CDR3 length is 13 residues. Trimming removed 0 bases from V and 4 bases from J, with 6 bases in between. Per germline, CDR1 LGHNA and CDR2 YSLEER. The CDR3 is CASSQDGFYGYTF. CDR3 in DNA: TGCGCCAGCAGCCAAGACGGGTTCTATGGCTACACCTTC.

The rearrangement links TRBV4-2 to TRBJ2-2; TRBD2 agrees at 12 bases. CDR3 length: 15 residues. After removal of 5 bases from V and 6 bases from J, the junction contained 4 bases not matched to a gene. From germline, CDR1 is LGHNA and CDR2 YNFKEQ. CDR3 coding DNA: TGTGCCAGCAGCTCTAGCGGGGGGGTTGCCGGGGAGCTGTTTTTT. Translation: CASSSSGGVAGELFF.

The table lists this clone with a count of one. This chain uses TRBV27 with TRBJ2-5, with TRBD1 matching 9 bases. Germline lookup yields CDR1 MNHEY and CDR2 SMNVEV (reference sequence). Trimming cost V 8 bases and J 6 bases; bases outside gene matches: 4. The CDR3 spans 12 residues. The DNA for the CDR3 is TGTGCCAGCGGAAACAGGGGGCAGACCCAGTACTTC. Protein product: CASGNRGQTQYF.

The gene calls are TRBV7-8 and TRBJ2-7, with D perhaps matching TRBD2 (5 bases). Per germline, CDR1 SGHVS and CDR2 FQNEAQ. The CDR3 runs to 15 residues. Trimming removed 1 base from V and 4 bases from J, with 14 bases in between. The CDR3 nucleotides read TGTGCCAGCAGCTTAGGTGTTGGACCGGGGTACGAGCAGTACTTC. Protein product: CASSLGVGPGYEQYF.

The rearrangement uses TRBV4-2 and TRBJ2-7; D may be TRBD2 (6 bases). There are 16 residues in the CDR3. Germline CDR1 and CDR2: LGHNA and YNFKEQ. V lost 0 bases, J lost 0 bases, and 12 bases lay in between. DNA for the CDR3: TGTGCCAGCAGCCAAGAGGATAGCGGAAGCTCCTACGAGCAGTACTTC. Translation: CASSQEDSGSSYEQYF.

The V gene is TRBV15, the J gene TRBJ2-7, with TRBD1 matching over 8 bases. The V gene end was trimmed by 2 bases and the J gene end by 6 bases; junction bases not matched to a gene: 9. The CDR3 extends over 15 amino acids. The germline V gene has CDR1 LNHNV and CDR2 YYDKDF (reference sequence). CDR3 residues: CATSRQRTGMVEQYF. The CDR3 DNA sequence: TGTGCCACCAGCAGACAAAGGACAGGGATGGTCGAGCAGTACTTC.

The rearrangement links TRBV4-2 to TRBJ2-7; TRBD1 matches 7 bases. CDR1 is LGHNA, CDR2 YNFKEQ, per germline. The CDR3 loop spans 15 amino acids. V lost 0 bases and J lost 6; bases outside the gene matches: 8. CDR3 amino acids: CASSQETGSLFEQYF. Here the CDR3 DNA reads TGTGCCAGCAGCCAAGAGACAGGGTCCCTCTTCGAGCAGTACTTC.

The chain has TRBV30 and TRBJ1-5, with no clear D. CDR3 length equals 12 residues. V was clipped by 4 bases and J by 4 bases, with 8 bases between them. Germline assignment: CDR1 GTSNPN and CDR2 SVGIG (reference sequence). The CDR3 region is CAWNSHNQPQHF. The CDR3 DNA follows: TGTGCCTGGAACAGTCATAATCAGCCCCAGCATTTT.

In this sample, this clone is medium-sized (0.01 to 0.1%). The V gene is TRBV4-1, the J gene TRBJ2-7; no definite D call. This CDR3 is 15 amino acids long. Germline values: CDR1 MGHRA, CDR2 YSYEKL. Trimming took off 0 bases at V and 0 bases at J, with 9 bases between the two ends. The CDR3 is CASSQDLKSSYEQYF. The CDR3 bases are TGCGCCAGCAGCCAAGATTTGAAGAGCTCCTACGAGCAGTACTTC.

The chain recombines TRBV5-1 with TRBJ2-7; TRBD2 might be the D (6 bases). This CDR3 has 14 amino acids. Germline V lookup: CDR1 SGHRS, CDR2 YFSETQ. V was pared by 0 bases and J by 3 bases, with 10 bases between. The CDR3 loop is CASSLGSGNYEQYF. The CDR3 DNA follows: TGCGCCAGCAGCTTGGGTAGCGGCAACTACGAGCAGTACTTC.

Concerning this clone: A junction boundary mismatches the germline segment, possibly from a read error. The rearrangement uses TRBV7-8 and TRBJ2-1; 7 bases are a match to TRBD2. CDR1 and CDR2 from the germline V gene are SGHVS and FQNEAQ. The CDR3 spans 16 residues. CDR3 in DNA: TGCGCCAGCAGCCAAGCTACGGGGGGAACCTACAATGAGCAGTTCTTC. This translates into CASSQATGGTYNEQFF.

The chain employs TRBV19 and TRBJ1-1; 9 bases align to TRBD1. Germline CDR1 LNHDA, CDR2 SQIVND (reference sequence). The CDR3 has 14 amino acids. The junction had 10 bases not matched to a gene; V was cut back by 7 bases and J by 7 bases. CDR3 protein: CASTPWGQGFEAFF. The DNA for the CDR3 is TGTGCCAGTACCCCATGGGGACAGGGATTTGAAGCTTTCTTT.

The chain recombines TRBV5-1 with TRBJ2-7, with 9 bases that match TRBD1. CDR3 size: 14 residues. The germline V gene encodes CDR1 SGHRS and CDR2 YFSETQ. J gave up 3 bases and V 6 bases, and 7 bases lay outside the gene matches. The chain's CDR3 is CASKPTTGGYEQYF. CDR3 DNA: TGCGCCAGCAAACCAACGACAGGGGGCTACGAGCAGTACTTC.

V gene TRBV27 combines with J gene TRBJ2-7, with D uncertain. V gave up 2 bases and J gave up 3 bases, with 8 bases separating them. The CDR3 is 13 amino acids. Germline V gene lookup returns CDR1 MNHEY and CDR2 SMNVEV (reference sequence). The CDR3 sequence is CASSLRAYYEQYF. CDR3 in DNA: TGTGCCAGCAGTTTAAGAGCGTACTACGAGCAGTACTTC.

Of note for this clone: A junction end diverges from the germline sequence, so it may reflect a read error. CDR3 bases: TGTGCCAGCAGCCAAGATCCAGTGTCCCAGCCCCAGCATTTT. Translated: CASSQDPVSQPQHF. The chain links TRBV4-1 to TRBJ1-5; D unresolved. The V gene's germline CDR1 is MGHRA and CDR2 YSYEKL. The CDR3 sequence is 14 residues long.

V is TRBV27 and J is TRBJ1-4; TRBD1 is a possible D gene (5 bases). CDR1 is MNHEY, CDR2 SMNVEV, per germline (reference sequence). This CDR3 region has 15 residues. Trimming removed 5 bases from V and 8 bases from J, with 18 bases in between. The CDR3 spells CASSPYRRGGEKLFF. DNA for the CDR3: TGTGCCAGCAGTCCCTATCGGAGGGGTGGAGAAAAACTGTTTTTT.

Only one count was recorded for this clone. The CDR3 spells CASSEGAAGSYEQYF. The DNA for the CDR3 is TGTGCCAGCAGCGAGGGGGCCGCGGGGTCGTACGAGCAGTACTTC. The rearrangement links TRBV9 to TRBJ2-7, with a weak D call TRBD1 (7 bases). V was clipped by 3 bases and J by 4 bases, with 17 bases between them. The CDR3 totals 15 residues. Per the germline V gene, CDR1 is SGDLS and CDR2 is YYNGEE. Drawing the rest from reference TRBV9 and TRBJ2-7, the complete variable domain is DSGVTQTPKHLITATGQRVTLRCSPRSGDLSVYWYQQSLDQGLQFLIQYYNGEERAKGNILERFSAQQFPDLHSELNLSSLELGDSALYFCASSEGAAGSYEQYFGPGTRLTVT.

V gene TRBV10-2 combines with J gene TRBJ1-5, with D unclear. The CDR3 spans 14 residues. V lost 3 bases and J lost 4, with 10 bases in between. Germline lookup yields CDR1 WSHSY and CDR2 SAAADI. This CDR3 is CASSEGRFNQPQHF. CDR3 nucleotide sequence: TGCGCCAGCAGTGAAGGGAGGTTTAATCAGCCCCAGCATTTT.

A few counts support this clone. This specimen includes other DNA sequences encoding the same CDR3. The chain recombines TRBV9 with TRBJ2-7; 7 nucleotides match TRBD2. CDR1 and CDR2 from the germline V gene are SGDLS and YYNGEE. This CDR3 is built from 14 residues. After removal of 0 bases from V and 2 bases from J, the junction contained 2 bases not matched to a gene. CDR3 protein: CASSVAGGTYEQYF. CDR3 in DNA: TGTGCCAGCAGCGTAGCGGGGGGTACCTACGAGCAGTACTTC.

This sequence joins TRBV11-3 and TRBJ1-4; D not resolved. Germline CDR1 reads SGHNT; CDR2 reads YENEEA. With 2 bases removed from V and 5 bases from J, the gap between germline ends came to 12 bases. This CDR3 has 15 residues. Here the CDR3 DNA reads TGTGCCAGCAGCTTACCCTTCCGCGGAAATGAAAAACTGTTTTTT. Translating gives CASSLPFRGNEKLFF. The full variable domain, completed using reference TRBV11-3 and TRBJ1-4, is EAGVVQSPRYKIIEKKQPVAFWCNPISGHNTLYWYLQNLGQGPELLIRYENEEAVDDSQLPKDRFSAERLKGVDSTLKIQPAELGDSAVYLCASSLPFRGNEKLFFGSGTQLSVL.

The J gene is TRBJ2-1, the V gene TRBV10-2; tentative D call: TRBD1 (6 bases). The germline CDR1 and CDR2 sequences are WSHSY and SAAADI. The CDR3 consists of 14 residues. Deletions cut 9 bases from V and 6 bases from J, with 18 bases between. CDR3 residues: CAREGQYLRNEQFF. The CDR3 DNA is TGCGCCAGAGAGGGACAATATCTTCGCAATGAGCAGTTCTTC.

The chain joins TRBV4-1 to TRBJ1-5; TRBD1 matches at 8 bases. Germline CDR1 reads MGHRA; CDR2 reads YSYEKL. J gave up 6 bases and V 4 bases, and 8 bases lay outside the gene matches. The CDR3 covers 15 residues. The CDR3 coding sequence is TGCGCCAGCAGCCTAGACAGGGGATCAGGTCAGCCCCAGCATTTT. The encoded protein is CASSLDRGSGQPQHF.

The genes are TRBV7-9 and TRBJ2-5; 7 bases align to TRBD2. V was pared by 3 bases and J by 7 bases, with 17 bases of the junction left unmatched. The CDR3 spans 17 residues. Germline assignment: CDR1 SEHNR and CDR2 FQNEAQ (reference sequence). CDR3 nucleotide sequence: TGTGCCAGCAGCTTTGACTCTCGGGGGGAGGTTCGGTTGACCCAGTACTTC. It translates to CASSFDSRGEVRLTQYF.

This CDR3 is CASSYMSQTDTQYF. The CDR3 DNA follows: TGTGCCAGCAGTTACATGAGTCAAACAGATACGCAGTATTTT. The chain has TRBV6-5 and TRBJ2-3, with D unclear. The CDR3 contains 14 residues. Germline CDR1 is MNHEY and CDR2 is SVGAGI. V was cut by 2 bases and J by 3 bases, with 9 bases left in between.

The chain joins TRBV7-2 to TRBJ2-1, with TRBD2 identical over 13 bases. Germline CDR1 is SGHTA and CDR2 is FQGNSA. CDR3 length: 15 amino acids. J gave up 6 bases and V 6 bases, and 5 bases lay outside the gene matches. CDR3 coding DNA: TGTGCCAGCAGAACTAGCGGGAGGGCCGCCAATGAGCAGTTCTTC. This translates into CASRTSGRAANEQFF.

This clone has just one count. This chain joins TRBV4-1 and TRBJ1-2; TRBD1 agrees at 11 bases. J lost 3 bases, V lost 1 base, and 4 bases had no gene match. The CDR3 consists of 16 residues. CDR1 and CDR2 (germline): MGHRA, YSYEKL. This CDR3 is CASSQVGDRGYYGYTF. The CDR3 DNA follows: TGCGCCAGCAGCCAAGTGGGGGACAGGGGGTACTATGGCTACACCTTC.

The chain employs TRBV7-9 and TRBJ1-1, with D maybe TRBD1 (5 bases). Germline V lookup: CDR1 SEHNR, CDR2 FQNEAQ (reference sequence). The CDR3 spans 14 residues. V was shortened by 0 bases and J by 6 bases, with 11 bases between the two germline ends. CDR3 DNA sequence: TGTGCCAGCAGCTTAGCCCTCGGGGGATCTGAAGCTTTCTTT. It codes for CASSLALGGSEAFF. The full variable domain, in which reference TRBV7-9 and TRBJ1-1 provide the parts outside the CDR3, is DTGVSQNPRHKITKRGQNVTFRCDPISEHNRLYWYRQTLGQGPEFLTYFQNEAQLEKSRLLSDRFSAERPKGSFSTLEIQRTEQGDSAMYLCASSLALGGSEAFFGQGTRLTVV.